This TCR beta chain was found in a study of T cell changes during pregnancy in multiple sclerosis. Sequencing was performed with immunoSEQ multiplex PCR; in TCRdb, only in-frame clones are kept and a portion is missing. The top ten clones hold roughly 0.5% of a sample with 37,000 or so clones, about 89% of them seen once. The sample here was CD4+ T cells from peripheral blood mononuclear cells, taken in the first trimester of pregnancy. The sequence derives from a female donor with multiple sclerosis, enrolled in a pregnancy study.

CDR3 in DNA: TGTGCCAGCAGTCAGGACAATAACTATGGCTACACCTTC. This translates into CASSQDNNYGYTF. The J gene is TRBJ1-2, the V gene TRBV6-5, with D perhaps TRBD1 (5 bases). Germline V gene lookup returns CDR1 MNHEY and CDR2 SVGAGI. The CDR3 has 13 amino acids. V was pared by 5 bases and J by 1 base, with 8 bases between.